Listed below are T cell receptor beta chains from one sample, sequenced in a study of shared clonotypes between healthy human individuals. Here immunoSEQ multiplex PCR was the method, and the copy in TCRdb shows in-frame clones only, minus some. The sample contains about 2.3 million clones, more than 80% of which appear only once. The material sequenced was naive CD4+ T cells from PBMCs. The source is a man between 18 and 29 years old in good health. Some clones in this sample may be carry-over from other donors' samples. Each CDR3 is given with its conserved first and last residue.

V gene,CDR3 protein
TRBV7-9,CASSSPSGLTLPNYGYTF
TRBV4-2,CASSQGGAQETQYF
TRBV2,CASSDNGGATDTQYF
TRBV18,CASSPPPGEDTEAFF
TRBV7-8,CASSFVLAGASRPYEQYF
TRBV4-3,CASSQEQGGPYEQYF
TRBV2,CASSGQGSGGETQYF
TRBV28,CASSFRQASGNTIYF
TRBV9,CASSVAGGLAGTANTGELFF
TRBV18,CASSPRVKNEKLFF
TRBV19,CASRIKDWEMNTEAFF
TRBV6-5,CASSSLAGGPHGELFF
TRBV28,CASSPDLTSTDTQYF
TRBV4-2,CASSTRTGNTYNEQFF
TRBV30,CAWSRGTAWVEKLFF
TRBV5-6,CASSFQSSYEQYF
TRBV9,CASSGGQLNSGANVLTF
TRBV19,CASSMVAPSVTDTQYF
TRBV4-1,CASRTLGKKDNETQYF
TRBV4-3,CASSQIRHTPLHF